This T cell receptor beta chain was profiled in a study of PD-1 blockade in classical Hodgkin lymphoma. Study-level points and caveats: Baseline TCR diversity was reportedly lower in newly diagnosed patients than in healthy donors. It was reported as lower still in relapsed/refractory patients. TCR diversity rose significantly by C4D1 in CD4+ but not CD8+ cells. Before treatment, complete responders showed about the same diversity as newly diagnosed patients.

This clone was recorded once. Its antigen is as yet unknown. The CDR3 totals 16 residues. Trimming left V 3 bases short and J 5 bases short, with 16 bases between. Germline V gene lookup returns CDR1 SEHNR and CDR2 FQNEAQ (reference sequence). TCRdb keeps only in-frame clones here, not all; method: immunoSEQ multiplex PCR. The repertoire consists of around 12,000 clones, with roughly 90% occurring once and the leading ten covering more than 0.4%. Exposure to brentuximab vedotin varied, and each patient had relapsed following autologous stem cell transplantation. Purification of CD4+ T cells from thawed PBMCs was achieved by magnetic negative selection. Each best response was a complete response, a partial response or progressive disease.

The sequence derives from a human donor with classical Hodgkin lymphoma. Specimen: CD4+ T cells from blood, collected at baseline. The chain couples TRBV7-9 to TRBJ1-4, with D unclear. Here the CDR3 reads CASSFIVSGSNEKLFF. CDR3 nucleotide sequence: TGTGCCAGCAGCTTCATAGTTTCTGGGAGCAATGAAAAACTGTTTTTT.